A single T cell receptor beta chain is shown here with its context. The entry originates in a study of T cells after yellow fever vaccination. Template switching by 5'RACE produced TCR cDNA, adding a universal primer site and UMIs. TCRdb fed the 5' RACE reads into MiXCR, producing one record per CDR3 protein. The sample comprises roughly 74,000 distinct CDR3 sequences, about 6.6% of which are singletons, and 35% to 45% rests with the top ten. The V gene's germline CDR1 is LGHNA and CDR2 YNFKEQ. The ends were cut back, 1 base at V and 7 bases at J, with 13 bases in the middle. CDR3 length equals 14 residues.

This sequence was found in a man aged 18 to 35 who received the YFV17D yellow fever vaccine. The chain combines TRBV4-2 with TRBJ1-1; D gene uncertain. The sequences come from CD8+ T cells sorted from PBMCs, collected 4 to 6 days after the first yellow fever vaccination. The CDR3 coding sequence is TGTGCCAGCAGCCAAGGGCAAGGTGGCGGTGAAGCTTTCTTT. Protein product: CASSQGQGGGEAFF.